This T cell receptor beta chain was obtained from a study of CD8 T cells in Susac syndrome. Study outcomes and limitations: The TCR sequencing and HLA analysis in the study involved a relatively small number of individuals, as the study acknowledged.

Random-hexamer reverse transcription was applied to about 0.45 to 1 ug RNA. Amplification of TCR beta CDR3 across 54 Vbeta and 13 Jbeta was performed with immunoSEQ multiplex PCR. TCRdb called the immunoSEQ multiplex PCR reads again in MiXCR, with one record for every CDR3 protein. Of about 440,000 distinct CDR3 sequences in the sample, more than 80% were seen once. About this clonotype itself: The antigen remains undetermined.

Sequencing of TCR beta was carried out in blood CD8+ and CD4+ T cells. This CDR3 region has 15 residues. Trimming took 1 base from V and 2 from J, leaving 12 bases between them. Germline V lookup: CDR1 SGHVS, CDR2 FNYEAQ. The sequencing input was CD8+ T cells from PBMCs. This TCR derives from a human donor with multiple sclerosis. This sequence joins TRBV7-6 and TRBJ2-7; possible D gene TRBD1, 5 bases. CDR3 amino acids: CASSLETDTPYEQYF. For the CDR3, the DNA is TGTGCCAGCAGCTTAGAGACGGACACACCCTACGAGCAGTACTTC.